This T cell receptor beta chain was captured by sequencing in a study of radiotherapy plus CTLA-4 blockade in lung cancer (dated by TCRdb to 2016 to 2019). Regarding the research as a whole: Objective responses were observed in 18% of enrolled patients, and disease control was achieved in approximately 30%.

The library was made by the immunoSEQ multiplex PCR assay. The source is immuneACCESS, and TCRdb retained only in-frame sequences with V and J called. Part of the clones is not carried over; for the studies checked, unresolved V genes explain less than half of this, and the remainder is unexplained. The table for this sample lists about 87,000 clones; around 87% of them were counted only once. Around 15% of the sample lies in the top ten. In the germline V gene, CDR1 corresponds to KGHSH and CDR2 to LQKENI. Taken from cysteine to phenylalanine, the CDR3 has 14 residues. The entry retains the CDR3 DNA only, 42 bases that are in frame from base 1. V drops 3 bases and J drops 9 bases, leaving 17 bases in between. Overall study results and their limits: After treatment with radiotherapy and ipilimumab, TCR clones that came from tumors expanded in the peripheral blood. Increased serum interferon-beta after radiation, together with early dynamic changes in blood T cell clones, were reported to be the strongest predictors of response.

Focal radiation therapy combined with CTLA-4 blockade (ipilimumab) was tested in patients with chemo-refractory metastatic non-small-cell lung cancer. Details on this clone: The clone's antigen remains unknown. No base qualities exist here, and no much larger clone lies one base off it.

Here the chain combines TRBV18 and TRBJ1-1; the D region possibly corresponds to TRBD1 (6 bases align). This TCR was recovered from a human donor with non-small cell lung cancer that progressed on radiotherapy plus ipilimumab. Sequences were derived from peripheral blood, sampled from a patient treated with radiotherapy plus ipilimumab. CDR3 protein: CASSPQGPRVKAFF. In nucleotide form, the sequence is TGTGCCAGCTCACCTCAGGGGCCCCGGGTGAAAGCTTTCTTT. This CDR3, with the reference TRBV18 and TRBJ1-1 proteins standing in past its ends, gives the full variable domain NAGVMQNPRHLVRRRGQEARLRCSPMKGHSHVYWYRQLPEEGLKFMVYLQKENIIDESGMPKERFSAEFPKEGPSILRIQQVVRGDSAAYFCASSPQGPRVKAFFGQGTRLTVV.